These 2 T cell receptor beta chains share one sample of origin, sequenced in a study of T cells in women clearing cervical HPV infection. TCRdb keeps only in-frame clones here, not all; method: immunoSEQ multiplex PCR. This sample's table has about 22,000 clones. The specimen sequenced was blood buffy coat. The source is a woman between 18 and 70 years old with a cervical HPV16 infection that either progressed to CIN3+ or cleared (not recorded which).

Comments on this clone: From the germline J gene comes the end of the CDR3, since the read stops 3 residues before it. The chain recombines TRBV4-1 with TRBJ2-1, with 13 bases matching TRBD2. Germline trimming cut 4 bases from V and 4 bases from J; bases unmatched to any gene: 7. Germline V CDR1 and CDR2: MGHRA, YSYEKL. The CDR3 has 17 residues. CDR3: CASSPWGTSGIYNEQFF. The sequenced CDR3 bases are TGCGCCAGCAGCCCCTGGGGGACTAGCGGGATTTACAATGAG.

Note on this clone: The CDR3 end is not reached by the read, which stops 3 residues before it; the germline J gene fills it in. This chain links TRBV7-2 with TRBJ1-4; 10 bases are a match to TRBD1. Per germline, CDR1 SGHTA and CDR2 FQGNSA. The V and J ends lost 5 bases and 8 bases, in that order; junction bases with no gene match: 8. This CDR3 region has 15 residues. The CDR3 sequence: CASSASGTGEEKLFF. The sequenced CDR3 bases are TGTGCCAGCAGCGCGTCCGGGACAGGGGAAGAAAAA.